This T cell receptor beta chain came from a study of naive and memory T cell subsets. Study findings and constraints: Between naive and memory subsets, TCR abundance power law exponents differed.

By sample fraction, this clonotype is hyperexpanded. What it binds is not known. As an off-target read in a library built for alpha chains, this beta chain has a frequency of little significance. J was trimmed by 3 bases and V by 6 bases; bases with no gene match: 7. Germline loops: CDR1 DFQATT, CDR2 SNEGSKA (reference sequence). This CDR3 comprises 14 residues. After CD4 positive bead selection, the CD4-negative fraction gave CD8 T cells. EMRA cells were CD45RA+CD27-, and effector memory cells CD45RA-CD27-. Ligated cDNA was amplified by four rounds of PCR with nested alpha and beta constant-region primers and SP2. TCRdb redid the calling of the UMI-ligation and nested PCR reads with MiXCR, one entry per CDR3 protein. Its table lists about 41 distinct CDR3 sequences.

The chain employs TRBV20-1 and TRBJ2-7, with TRBD1 matching over 11 bases. The receptor was derived from a human donor in good health. Input material: CD4+ TEMRA cells from blood. The subset: effector memory re-expressing CD45RA, CD45RA+ CD27-. This CDR3 is CSAQTGTGGYEQYF. CDR3 DNA sequence: TGCAGTGCCCAAACCGGGACAGGGGGCTACGAGCAGTACTTC.